The text below deals with one T cell receptor beta chain. No cognate antigen has been identified for it. Within one base of it there is no much larger clone, and no base qualities were kept. TCRbeta CDR3 regions were amplified from genomic DNA by means of the immunoSEQ Assay, a bias-controlled multiplex PCR. The authors' analysis ran thus. Nucleated cell counts per sample were estimated from amplification of reference gene primers within the assay. Sequence reads were collapsed and filtered to measure the absolute abundance of every unique TCRbeta CDR3 rearrangement. For each sample, productive Simpson clonality was calculated as the square root of Simpson's diversity index over productive rearrangements. TCRdb carries this immuneACCESS record with in-frame sequences only. Its versions omit some clonotypes, under half of them owing to an unresolved V gene in the studies checked, with the rest unexplained. V and J calls and clone size are given by that table; D and trimming were obtained from the DNA. For this sample the table gives approximately 85,000 clones, of which about nine tenths were detected only once. The biggest ten clones account for roughly 3.1% of the sample.

The CDR3 contains 15 residues, cysteine and phenylalanine counted. Only the CDR3 portion is preserved as DNA: 45 bases, with reading frame beginning at the first base. Looking up the germline V gene yields CDR1 LGHNA and CDR2 YSLEER. V trim: 0 bases; J trim: 7 bases; unmatched bases: 5. These data are taken from a study of blood T cell repertoires in COVID-19 (dated by TCRdb to 2018 to 2021). Concerning the study at large: Samples from collaborators originated in the United States, Italy and Spain and spanned both the acute and convalescent phases of COVID-19. Nearly every sample came with metadata listing a de-identified subject ID, COVID-19 status, age in years and sex. Where HLA class I and class II types were available, the types were taken from metadata supplied by the sample provider, not from assay-based typing. Subjects who had been exposed to COVID-19, were actively infected with it, or had recovered from it provided the deeply sampled blood TCRbeta repertoires that made up the dataset. Samples were obtained from the ongoing ImmuneRACE study (first 160 participants) and from 950 to 1,500 subjects provided by 6 global collaborators. The material from the prospective study consisted of cDNA or gDNA derived from T cells, B-cell-depleted T cells, or PBMCs. The repertoires were made available in a free public database intended to serve as a resource for research on the immune response to SARS-CoV-2. Points the paper makes about the study in general: How much clinical and demographic metadata was included differed by source and by participant, and the metadata was provided uncurated.

Collaborating institutions collected whole blood in K2EDTA tubes following their own protocols. For TCRbeta analysis, collaborators shipped samples as frozen whole blood, isolated PBMCs, or DNA extracted from either of those sample types. Material for sequencing was peripheral blood. This receptor was identified in a woman in her forties or fifties with active or convalescent COVID-19. The chain is encoded by TRBV4-3 joined to TRBJ2-1; 8 central nucleotides agree with TRBD2. The CDR3 region: CASSQEGAGGNEQFF. The nucleotides read TGCGCCAGCAGCCAAGAGGGCGCGGGGGGAAATGAGCAGTTCTTC.